The 27 T cell receptor beta chains in this list originate from one sample, sequenced in a study of T cell responses to AZD1222 COVID-19 vaccine (dated by TCRdb to about 2021). The time point label corresponds to: baseline before first vaccination. The library was made by the immunoSEQ multiplex PCR assay. TCRdb carries this immuneACCESS record with in-frame sequences only. Its versions omit some clonotypes, under half of them owing to an unresolved V gene in the studies checked, with the rest unexplained. For this sample there are 100,000 or so clones; about nine tenths appear just once. Approximately 1.2% of the sample lies in the top ten. The sample consisted of peripheral blood, taken on day 0 of AZD1222 vaccination. These receptors were obtained from an adult in good health.

J is TRBJ2-1 and V is TRBV30; D ambiguous. V was trimmed by 2 bases and J by 5 bases, leaving 13 bases between them. The CDR3 has 14 amino acids. Germline lookup yields CDR1 GTSNPN and CDR2 SVGIG (reference sequence). The CDR3 protein is CAWSRLTVDNEQFF. In DNA, the CDR3 is TGTGCCTGGAGTAGGTTAACAGTAGACAATGAGCAGTTCTTC.

The CDR3 bases are TGTGCCAGCAGCGTAGAGATAACAGGGGGCGATGGCTACACCTTC. This translates into CASSVEITGGDGYTF. This rearrangement joins TRBV9 to TRBJ1-2, with TRBD1 matching over 9 bases. This CDR3 is built from 15 residues. The J segment lost 6 bases and the V segment lost 0 bases, leaving 6 bases of the junction unmatched. CDR1 is SGDLS, CDR2 YYNGEE, per germline. Combining the CDR3 with reference TRBV9 and TRBJ1-2 gives the whole variable domain DSGVTQTPKHLITATGQRVTLRCSPRSGDLSVYWYQQSLDQGLQFLIQYYNGEERAKGNILERFSAQQFPDLHSELNLSSLELGDSALYFCASSVEITGGDGYTFGSGTRLTVV.

The gene calls are TRBV30 and TRBJ1-2; 8 bases fit TRBD1. The trim removed 3 bases at V and 6 bases at J, leaving 15 bases unmatched. Germline lookup yields CDR1 GTSNPN and CDR2 SVGIG (reference sequence). The CDR3 is 16 residues long. Written as DNA, the CDR3 is TGTGCCTGGAGCGCACCTCGGGGCAGGGGGCATAATGGCTACACCTTC. The encoded protein is CAWSAPRGRGHNGYTF.

The rearrangement links TRBV2 to TRBJ2-1, with D possibly TRBD1 on 6 matching bases. With 4 bases removed from V and 5 bases from J, the gap between germline ends came to 9 bases. Looked up from germline, CDR1 is SNHLY and CDR2 is FYNNEI. This CDR3 comprises 13 residues. The CDR3 loop is CASSVGQNNEQFF. The CDR3 DNA is TGTGCCAGCAGTGTTGGACAGAACAATGAGCAGTTCTTC.

This clone came up once. This sequence joins TRBV9 and TRBJ2-3; D remains unclear. Germline CDR1 and CDR2: SGDLS and YYNGEE. The V end was cut by 2 bases, the J end by 3 bases, with 10 bases between. The CDR3 spans 14 residues. In nucleotides, the CDR3 is TGTGCCAGCAGCGTTGGACCGAGGACAGATACGCAGTATTTT. Encoded protein: CASSVGPRTDTQYF.

The J gene is TRBJ2-2, the V gene TRBV5-1; tentative D call: TRBD2 (6 bases). Germline V gene data show CDR1 as SGHRS and CDR2 as YFSETQ. V lost 4 bases and J lost 1, with 11 bases in between. This CDR3 is built from 15 residues. The CDR3 loop is CASSPGGVNTGELFF. Here the CDR3 DNA reads TGCGCCAGCAGCCCCGGCGGGGTGAACACCGGGGAGCTGTTTTTT.

In its sample, this clone was seen once. The chain employs TRBV5-4 and TRBJ1-2; D possibly corresponds to TRBD1 (5 bases). Trimming left V 5 bases short and J 4 bases short, with 12 bases between. The CDR3 covers 13 residues. Per germline, CDR1 SGHNT and CDR2 YYREEE (reference sequence). The CDR3 coding sequence is TGTGCCAGCAGACCCCCACAGGTCTATGGCTACACCTTC. This codes for CASRPPQVYGYTF.

For this clone: Additional DNA sequences in this sample encode the identical CDR3. The chain recombines TRBV7-8 with TRBJ1-5, with D possibly being TRBD1 (6 bases). In germline, CDR1 is SGHVS, CDR2 FQNEAQ. V was trimmed by 1 base and J by 2 bases, leaving 9 bases between them. This CDR3 contains 15 residues. DNA for the CDR3: TGTGCCAGCAGCTTAGGGGCAGGGGGCAATCAGCCCCAGCATTTT. Protein sequence: CASSLGAGGNQPQHF.

This chain uses TRBV5-6 with TRBJ1-5; D remains ambiguous. Germline CDR1 is SGHDT and CDR2 is YYEEEE. This CDR3 has 15 amino acids. V lost 3 bases and J 2 bases, leaving 12 bases between the germline ends. Here the CDR3 reads CASSSTDRRNQPQHF. The CDR3, as DNA: TGTGCCAGCAGCTCGACCGACCGACGCAATCAGCCCCAGCATTTT. Full variable domain (outside the CDR3, taken from reference TRBV5-6 and TRBJ1-5): DAGVTQSPTHLIKTRGQQVTLRCSPKSGHDTVSWYQQALGQGPQFIFQYYEEEERQRGNFPDRFSGHQFPNYSSELNVNALLLGDSALYLCASSSTDRRNQPQHFGDGTRLSIL.

The rearrangement joins TRBV28 to TRBJ1-1; 7 bases map to TRBD1. Germline CDR1 reads MDHEN; CDR2 reads SYDVKM. The V gene end was trimmed by 2 bases and the J gene end by 4 bases; junction bases not matched to a gene: 10. The CDR3 consists of 16 residues. Written as DNA, the CDR3 is TGTGCCAGCAGTTTAGGGTTTGCATACAGGGGCACTGAAGCTTTCTTT. Amino acids: CASSLGFAYRGTEAFF.

This chain connects TRBV5-6 to TRBJ2-1; D tentatively fits TRBD1 or TRBD2 (5 bases each). Trimming took 7 bases from V and 4 from J, leaving 15 bases between them. Germline V lookup: CDR1 SGHDT, CDR2 YYEEEE. The CDR3 is 14 amino acids. This CDR3 is CASYRDGVYNEQFF. The CDR3 bases are TGTGCCAGCTACCGGGACGGTGTGTACAATGAGCAGTTCTTC.

A single count supports this clone. This rearrangement joins TRBV6-5 to TRBJ1-1; 9 nucleotides agree with TRBD1. The V and J ends lost 4 bases and 5 bases, in that order; junction bases with no gene match: 8. The CDR3 runs 15 residues. The germline CDR1 and CDR2 sequences are MNHEY and SVGAGI. The CDR3 DNA sequence: TGTGCCAGCAGTTTAACAGGGGGCTGGGGTACTGAAGCTTTCTTT. It is translated as CASSLTGGWGTEAFF.

The rearrangement uses TRBV27 and TRBJ1-4; TRBD1 matches 8 bases. The CDR3 is made up of 14 amino acids. Germline V gene lookup returns CDR1 MNHEY and CDR2 SMNVEV (reference sequence). After removal of 3 bases from V and 4 bases from J, the junction contained 1 base not matched to a gene. The chain's CDR3 is CASSLDRDNEKLFF. The CDR3 DNA reads TGTGCCAGCAGTTTGGACAGGGATAATGAAAAACTGTTTTTT.

This clone was observed a few times. The gene calls are TRBV14 and TRBJ1-6, with TRBD1 matching over 7 bases. The CDR3 is made up of 13 amino acids. The V segment lost 10 bases and the J segment 7 bases; nucleotides outside the gene matches: 7. CDR1 is SGHDN, CDR2 FVKESK, per germline. Written as DNA, the CDR3 is TGTGCCAACGGCCGGGACAGAAATTCACCCCTCCACTTT. It specifies CANGRDRNSPLHF. The whole variable domain, remainder taken from reference TRBV14 and TRBJ1-6, is EAGVTQFPSHSVIEKGQTVTLRCDPISGHDNLYWYRRVMGKEIKFLLHFVKESKQDESGMPNNRFLAERTGGTYSTLKVQPAELEDSGVYFCANGRDRNSPLHFGNGTRLTVT.

The chain uses TRBV28 and TRBJ1-4; D remains ambiguous. The V and J ends lost 10 bases and 1 base respectively, with 10 bases between them. Germline CDR1 is MDHEN and CDR2 is SYDVKM. The CDR3 covers 13 residues. As DNA, the CDR3 is TGTGCCAAAGAATGGGGAACTAATGAAAAACTGTTTTTT. This codes for CAKEWGTNEKLFF.

This clone was observed a few times. The V and J genes are TRBV11-3 and TRBJ1-6, with D hard to call. The CDR3 is 13 amino acids. Germline V gene lookup returns CDR1 SGHNT and CDR2 YENEEA. With 3 bases removed from V and 7 bases from J, the gap between germline ends came to 7 bases. CDR3 amino acids: CASSLEPNSPLHF. The CDR3 DNA reads TGTGCCAGCAGCTTGGAACCAAATTCACCCCTCCACTTT.

The CDR3 region has the DNA TGTGCCAGCAGTCGCATCAGTATCCCCACAGATACGCAGTATTTT. The encoded protein is CASSRISIPTDTQYF. V is TRBV6-5 and J is TRBJ2-3; D unclear. CDR3 length equals 15 residues. The V gene's germline CDR1 is MNHEY and CDR2 SVGAGI. Trimming removed 5 bases from V and 2 bases from J, with 14 bases in between.

This clone was counted a single time. The chain carries TRBV5-4 and TRBJ1-2; D remains unclear. Germline V CDR1 and CDR2: SGHNT, YYREEE (reference sequence). The V and J ends lost 0 bases and 3 bases respectively, with 9 bases between them. This CDR3 comprises 14 residues. As DNA, the CDR3 is TGTGCCAGCAGCTTGGATTCTTCCCACTATGGCTACACCTTC. It codes for CASSLDSSHYGYTF. Looking up the rest from reference TRBV5-4 and TRBJ1-2 gives the full variable domain: ETGVTQSPTHLIKTRGQQVTLRCSSQSGHNTVSWYQQALGQGPQFIFQYYREEENGRGNFPPRFSGLQFPNYSSELNVNALELDDSALYLCASSLDSSHYGYTFGSGTRLTVV.

The rearrangement links TRBV4-1 to TRBJ1-3; unclear D gene. Germline-derived CDR1 and CDR2 are MGHRA and YSYEKL. V was cut by 2 bases and J by 4 bases, with 12 bases left in between. The CDR3 runs 15 residues. CDR3 nucleotides: TGCGCCAGCAGCCAAACCCCCGGTTCGGGAAACACCATATATTTT. The encoded protein is CASSQTPGSGNTIYF.

The genes are TRBV2 and TRBJ1-1; possibly TRBD1 for D (5 bases). CDR1 and CDR2 from the germline V gene are SNHLY and FYNNEI. V was shortened by 9 bases and J by 1 base, with 18 bases between the two germline ends. This CDR3 contains 15 residues. The CDR3 region is CASTGSGTANTEAFF. The DNA for the CDR3 is TGTGCCAGTACTGGATCCGGGACGGCGAACACTGAAGCTTTCTTT.

The V gene is TRBV4-2, the J gene TRBJ1-6; D gene unclear. Germline V gene sequence: CDR1 LGHNA, CDR2 YNFKEQ. Deletions cut 0 bases from V and 3 bases from J, with 9 bases between. The CDR3 has 16 residues. CDR3 bases: TGTGCCAGCAGCCAAGATGTGGGTCACTATAATTCACCCCTCCACTTT. It yields the protein CASSQDVGHYNSPLHF.

To note about this clone: Other DNA variants within this sample encode the same CDR3. This chain connects TRBV29-1 to TRBJ2-5; D is undetermined. The CDR3 is made up of 13 amino acids. V was cut by 3 bases and J by 4 bases, with 12 bases left in between. Germline CDR1 reads SQVTM; CDR2 reads ANQGSEA. This chain's CDR3 is CSVEVGRRETQYF. The CDR3 DNA follows: TGCAGCGTTGAGGTCGGGCGCCGAGAGACCCAGTACTTC. The full variable domain, completed using reference TRBV29-1 and TRBJ2-5, is SAVISQKPSRDICQRGTSLTIQCQVDSQVTMMFWYRQQPGQSLTLIATANQGSEATYESGFVIDKFPISRPNLTFSTLTVSNMSPEDSSIYLCSVEVGRRETQYFGPGTRLLVL.

The V and J genes are TRBV6-5 and TRBJ2-2; 13 positions agree with TRBD2. Germline CDR1 reads MNHEY; CDR2 reads SVGAGI. The ends lost 8 bases at V and 4 bases at J; junction bases unmatched: 4. The CDR3 length is 15 residues. CDR3 coding DNA: TGTGCCAGCGGAACTAGCGGGGGGGCCACCGGGGAGCTGTTTTTT. Translated, it gives CASGTSGGATGELFF.

This CDR3 is CASSLGGEQFF. In nucleotides, the CDR3 is TGTGCCAGCAGCTTGGGGGGTGAGCAGTTCTTC. The rearrangement uses TRBV5-4 and TRBJ2-1, with D hard to call. The germline gives CDR1 SGHNT, CDR2 YYREEE (reference sequence). The CDR3 length is 11 residues. V was shortened by 0 bases and J by 9 bases, with 4 bases between the two germline ends.

V usage is TRBV6-5 and J usage is TRBJ2-3; D call uncertain. Trimming pared 6 bases from V and 3 bases from J, leaving 10 bases between. The V gene's germline CDR1 is MNHEY and CDR2 SVGAGI. This CDR3 has 13 amino acids. The CDR3 spells CASRGWTTDTQYF. The CDR3 coding sequence is TGTGCCAGCAGGGGTTGGACGACAGATACGCAGTATTTT.

DNA for the CDR3: TGTGCCAGCAGCTTAGGGTTAGCCTTGGGTGAGCAGTACTTC. This gives the protein CASSLGLALGEQYF. The chain combines TRBV7-9 with TRBJ2-7, with D hard to call. The CDR3 runs to 14 residues. Germline V lookup: CDR1 SEHNR, CDR2 FQNEAQ (reference sequence). Trimming stripped 1 base from V and 7 bases from J, with 14 bases between.

The rearrangement joins TRBV12-3 or TRBV12-4 to TRBJ1-5; D is undetermined. V was pared by 6 bases and J by 4 bases, with 10 bases between. The CDR3 runs to 13 residues. Written as DNA, the CDR3 is TGTGCCAGCAGGGAGGGAGTAAATCAGCCCCAGCATTTT. Protein sequence: CASREGVNQPQHF.